Listed here is a single T cell receptor beta chain. Its specificity is not known. A modified ARM-PCR protocol with three rounds of nested PCR amplified TCRbeta. TCRdb re-called the multiplex PCR reads with MiXCR, one entry per CDR3 protein. Here the sample spans roughly 140,000 distinct CDR3 sequences, around two thirds being singletons. The CDR3 totals 16 residues. Trimming shortened V by 5 bases and J by 4 bases, and 18 bases separated the two germline ends. This sample is drawn from a study of tumor and adjacent non-tumor tissue in lung cancer. Study conclusions and caveats: Tumor TCR diversity, when higher, was linked to shorter survival. Significantly higher TCR diversity was found in tumor than normal lung.

No cell sorting was done before RNA was extracted from the tissue. Donors were chemotherapy-naive, newly diagnosed lung cancer surgical patients in China, August–late 2014. This receptor was identified in a man in his sixties with small cell lung cancer. The V and J genes are TRBV12-3 or TRBV12-4 and TRBJ1-3; a possible D gene is TRBD1 (5 bases). The specimen was lung tumor tissue. For the CDR3, the DNA is TGTGCCAGCAGTCTAACGACACACGGGGGAGGAAACACCATATATTTT. Protein: CASSLTTHGGGNTIYF.